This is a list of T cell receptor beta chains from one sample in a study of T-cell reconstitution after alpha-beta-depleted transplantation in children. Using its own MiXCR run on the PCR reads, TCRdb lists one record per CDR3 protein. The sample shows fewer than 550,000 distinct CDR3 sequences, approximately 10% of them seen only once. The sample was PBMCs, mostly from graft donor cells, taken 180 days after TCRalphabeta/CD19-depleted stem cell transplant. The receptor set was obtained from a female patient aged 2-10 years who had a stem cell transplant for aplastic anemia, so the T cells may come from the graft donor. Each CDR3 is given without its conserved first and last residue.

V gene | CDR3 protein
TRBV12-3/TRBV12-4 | ASRRMAAEAF
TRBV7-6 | ASSLTNVYEQF
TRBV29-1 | SVVIRRPRGQGASDTQY
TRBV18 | ASSPRTSGANVLT
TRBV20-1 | SARVAGNQPQH
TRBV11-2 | ASSLEVSWYITEAF
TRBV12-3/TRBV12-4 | ASRRRDTQY
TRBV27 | ASSLVTSTDTQY
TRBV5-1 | ASGTGSTDTQY
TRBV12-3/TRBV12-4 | ASSLRVTQY
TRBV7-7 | ASSRALAQQETQY